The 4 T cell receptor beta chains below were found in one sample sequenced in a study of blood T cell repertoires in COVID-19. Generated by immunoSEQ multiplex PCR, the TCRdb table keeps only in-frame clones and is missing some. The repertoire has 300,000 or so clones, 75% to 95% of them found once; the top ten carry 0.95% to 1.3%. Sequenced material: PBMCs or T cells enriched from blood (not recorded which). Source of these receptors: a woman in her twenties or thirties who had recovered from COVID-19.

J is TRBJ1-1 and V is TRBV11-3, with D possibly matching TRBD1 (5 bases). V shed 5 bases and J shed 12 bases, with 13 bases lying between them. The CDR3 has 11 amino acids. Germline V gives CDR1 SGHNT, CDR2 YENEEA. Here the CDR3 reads CASSHGGETFF. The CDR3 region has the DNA TGTGCCAGCAGCCATGGAGGGGAGACTTTCTTT.

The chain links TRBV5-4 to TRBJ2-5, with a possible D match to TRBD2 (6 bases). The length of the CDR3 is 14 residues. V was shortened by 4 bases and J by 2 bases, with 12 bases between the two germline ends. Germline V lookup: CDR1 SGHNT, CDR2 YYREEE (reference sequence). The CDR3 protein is CASSPLGRQETQYF. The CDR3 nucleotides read TGTGCCAGCAGCCCTCTAGGGAGGCAAGAGACCCAGTACTTC.

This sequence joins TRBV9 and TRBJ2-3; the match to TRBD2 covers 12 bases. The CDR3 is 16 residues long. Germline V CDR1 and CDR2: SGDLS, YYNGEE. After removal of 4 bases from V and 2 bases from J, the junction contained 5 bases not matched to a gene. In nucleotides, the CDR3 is TGTGCCAGCAGCCCCCCTAGCGGGAGGGACACAGATACGCAGTATTTT. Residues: CASSPPSGRDTDTQYF.

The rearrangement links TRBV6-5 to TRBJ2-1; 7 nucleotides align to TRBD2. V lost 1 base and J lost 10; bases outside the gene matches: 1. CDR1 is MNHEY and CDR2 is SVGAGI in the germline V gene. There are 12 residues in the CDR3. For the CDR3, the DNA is TGTGCCAGCAGTTACTTGGGGGGGGAGCAGTTCTTC. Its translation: CASSYLGGEQFF.